These T cell receptor beta chains were read from a single sample in a study of blood T cell repertoires in COVID-19. Some clones are missing from TCRdb's copy, which holds only in-frame ones; the method was immunoSEQ multiplex PCR. The sample carries over 120,000 clones, 86% recorded once. Sequences were obtained from PBMCs or T cells enriched from blood (not recorded which). These receptors all come from a man aged 45-60 years who had recovered from COVID-19. CDR3s include the opening cysteine and the closing phenylalanine or tryptophan. A D gene is named only where the DNA matches it firmly. Not all rows give a size; the values are once, few, many and, for expanded clones, a class.

V	D	J	size	CDR3
TRBV6-5	TRBD1	TRBJ1-3	-	CASSPRGQTLNTIYF
TRBV27	-	TRBJ1-2	once	CASSPGYGYTF
TRBV11-2	TRBD2	TRBJ2-7	-	CASSRAGYPTYEQYF
TRBV12-3/TRBV12-4	-	TRBJ2-7	-	CASSLFREDEQYF
TRBV6-5	TRBD1	TRBJ1-1	-	CASRPGTGVTEAFF
TRBV5-1	TRBD1	TRBJ2-1	-	CASSQGQNNEQFF
TRBV5-8	TRBD1	TRBJ1-4	-	CASRRTGGEKLFF
TRBV5-1	-	TRBJ2-5	-	CASSLAAGQTQYF
TRBV28	TRBD2	TRBJ2-7	-	CASTRGGSSYEQYF
TRBV18	TRBD2	TRBJ2-1	-	CASSGLAGGLYNEQFF
TRBV6-2/TRBV6-3	-	TRBJ1-2	once	CASSPTVNYGYTF
TRBV30	-	TRBJ1-1	-	CAWSVRSGEAFF
TRBV19	-	TRBJ1-3	few	CASTQQISSGNTIYF
TRBV18	-	TRBJ1-1	-	CASSPDYTEAFF
TRBV7-9	-	TRBJ1-2	once	CASSLDIGENYGYTF
TRBV11-2	-	TRBJ2-5	-	CASSLFLAHQETQYF
TRBV3-1/TRBV3-2	TRBD1	TRBJ1-4	-	CASSHVNRGLSNEKLFF
TRBV7-9	-	TRBJ1-1	-	CASSFPYDRNTEAFF
TRBV24-1	TRBD2	TRBJ2-2	few	CATSDFRGRRNTGELFF
TRBV28	-	TRBJ2-7	-	CASSFDGWGQGRVAGAFYEQYF
TRBV24-1	-	TRBJ1-5	once	CATQGSNQPQHF
TRBV27	-	TRBJ2-5	-	CAGTNQETQYF
TRBV27	-	TRBJ1-1	-	CASSSYASGAFF
TRBV19	TRBD1	TRBJ2-6	-	CASKRRPGQGSPGANVLTF
TRBV5-1	-	TRBJ2-5	-	CASSLGQRIQETQYF
TRBV19	TRBD1	TRBJ1-5	once	CASSRGTGVNNQPQHF
TRBV12-2	-	TRBJ1-6	-	CASRLALLSAGDRVISSYNSPLHF
TRBV5-4	-	TRBJ1-4	once	CASSLETRLEGNEKLFF
TRBV19	-	TRBJ1-3	-	CASQWDTGNTIYF
TRBV18	-	TRBJ2-7	-	CASSSVGQGKGEQYF
TRBV28	-	TRBJ1-1	-	CASSFGWVTEAFF
TRBV4-1	TRBD2	TRBJ2-7	-	CASSQGGLGTSLYEQYF
TRBV28	-	TRBJ2-5	-	CASSLLRAQYF
TRBV10-3	TRBD1	TRBJ2-5	-	CAISGGQDQETQYF
TRBV27	-	TRBJ1-1	once	CASSLMAGLEAFF
TRBV28	TRBD1	TRBJ1-5	-	CASSNYRGQPQHF
TRBV2	-	TRBJ2-1	-	CASSVRSASSYNEQFF
TRBV5-1	TRBD1	TRBJ2-7	-	CASSPGQSYEQYF
TRBV10-3	-	TRBJ1-5	-	CAISEDEDQPQHF
TRBV7-9	TRBD1	TRBJ2-1	-	CASSLDRGGYNEQFF
TRBV3-1/TRBV3-2	-	TRBJ2-1	-	CASSRGTAYNEQFF
TRBV5-4	-	TRBJ2-6	once	CASTRTVLSGANVLTF
TRBV5-5	-	TRBJ2-1	-	CASSLALKSSYNEQFF
TRBV11-2	-	TRBJ2-7	-	CASSLGGFQGISYEQYF
TRBV11-2	TRBD1	TRBJ1-1	-	CASSRDRNTEAFF
TRBV6-4	-	TRBJ1-1	once	CASSATDRNTEAFF
TRBV4-3	TRBD2	TRBJ2-7	-	CASSQDGLAYEQYF
TRBV5-8	-	TRBJ2-7	-	CASSLTSSYEQYF
TRBV5-5	-	TRBJ1-4	-	CASSDSHAQATNEKLFF
TRBV7-8	-	TRBJ1-5	-	CASSKIQGSGNQPQHF
TRBV7-3	-	TRBJ2-1	-	CASSLKRGTEQFF
TRBV4-1	-	TRBJ2-1	-	CASSPGTSSFYNEQFF
TRBV4-1	-	TRBJ2-5	-	CASSQDPGETQYF
TRBV5-1	TRBD1	TRBJ2-2	-	CASSIRDRTTTGELFF
TRBV18	-	TRBJ1-1	once	CASSQLDTEAFF